This T cell receptor (beta chain) was captured in a study of blood T cells in healthy people across ages. Using a J-beta primer mix together with a sample-barcoded 5' primer, a second PCR was run for roughly 7 to 11 cycles. At least 2.5 million CDR3-containing paired-end reads were obtained per sample. Each CDR3 protein is one row after TCRdb ran MiXCR on the 5' RACE reads. The repertoire consists of around 940,000 distinct CDR3 sequences, with about 53% occurring once and the leading ten covering roughly 23%. Study conclusions and caveats: Higher diversity and more naive CD4+ cells were features of long-lived donors, compared to aged donors.

Germline V gene sequence: CDR1 SGHAT, CDR2 FQNNGV. The CDR3 runs to 15 residues. V lost 6 bases and J lost 4; bases outside the gene matches: 8. This clonotype appeared a few times. What it binds is not known. The source of this sequence is a woman aged 55-69 years in good health. The rearrangement links TRBV11-2 to TRBJ2-3; 9 nucleotides align to TRBD2. What was sequenced was blood. The CDR3 region is CASRRVAGVSDTQYF. CDR3 nucleotides: TGTGCCAGCAGAAGGGTAGCGGGAGTTTCAGATACGCAGTATTTT. Variable domain in full (rest from reference TRBV11-2 and TRBJ2-3): EAGVAQSPRYKIIEKRQSVAFWCNPISGHATLYWYQQILGQGPKLLIQFQNNGVVDDSQLPKDRFSAERLKGVDSTLKIQPAKLEDSAVYLCASRRVAGVSDTQYFGPGTRLTVL.